Listed below are T cell receptor beta chains from one sample, sequenced in a study of T cell repertoires in cytomegalovirus infection. Their specific antigens are unknown. MiXCR was run by TCRdb on the reads, yielding one entry per CDR3 protein. The sample carries about 100,000 distinct CDR3 sequences, around 32% recorded once. The specimen was CD8+ T cells from cultured PBMCs, collected from culture after CMV antigen stimulation. Every receptor here comes from a human donor in good health (CMV status not recorded). Some clones in this sample may be carry-over from other donors' samples. The CDR3 runs from the conserved cysteine through the conserved F or W. Fields, in order: V gene, D gene, clone size, J gene, CDR3 DNA, CDR3 protein. The D gene is left open where the match is weak. Expanded clones get a size class; other rows say once, few or many, or leave the size out.

TRBV11-2	TRBD1	-	TRBJ2-1	TGTGCCAGCAGCCCTCGACAGGGAATGTACAATGAGCAGTTCTTC	CASSPRQGMYNEQFF
TRBV27	-	-	TRBJ1-4	TGTGCCAGCAGTTTCGGAGGCCTACTGTTTTTT	CASSFGGLLFF
TRBV27	-	few	TRBJ2-7	TGTGCCAGCAGTTCGGAAACGGCCTACTCCTACGAGCAGTACTTC	CASSSETAYSYEQYF
TRBV7-8	-	-	TRBJ1-5	TGTGCCAGCAGCTCCCAACCGTATCAGCCCCAGCGTTTT	CASSSQPYQPQRF
TRBV19	-	-	TRBJ1-1	TGTGCCAGTAGTATCACGGCGAACACTGAAGCTTTCTTT	CASSITANTEAFF
TRBV3-1	-	-	TRBJ1-2	TGTGCCAGCAGCCAAGAAAGGGCGAAAAGCAACTATGGCTACACCTTC	CASSQERAKSNYGYTF
TRBV7-9	-	-	TRBJ1-4	TGTGCCAGCAGCCCACGCCCCGCGGGGAATGAAAAACTGTTTTTT	CASSPRPAGNEKLFF
TRBV7-8	TRBD1	few	TRBJ1-2	TGTGCCAGCAGTTTGGGTACGACAGGGATTAACTATGGCTACACCTTC	CASSLGTTGINYGYTF
TRBV19	-	few	TRBJ2-7	TGTGCCAGTAGTATGGACCGCTACGAGCAGTACTTC	CASSMDRYEQYF
TRBV6-5	-	few	TRBJ1-1	TGTGCCAGCAGTTACGCGGAGGAAGCTTTCTTT	CASSYAEEAFF
TRBV7-8	-	-	TRBJ1-6	TGTGCCAGCAGCACTTTACAGGGAGACTATAATTCACCCCTCCACTTT	CASSTLQGDYNSPLHF
TRBV28	-	few	TRBJ2-7	TGTGCCAGCAGTCCGAATCGGGACCCCTTCTACGAGCAGTACTTC	CASSPNRDPFYEQYF
TRBV20-1	TRBD1	few	TRBJ1-5	TGCAGTGCCCCGACAGGGGAAGGGCCCCAGCATTTT	CSAPTGEGPQHF
TRBV7-4	TRBD1	-	TRBJ1-5	TGTGCCAGCAGTGGGACAGGGTTTGACCAGCCCCAGCATTTT	CASSGTGFDQPQHF
TRBV7-8	TRBD1	few	TRBJ2-1	TGTGCCAGCAGCCCCAGGGGACAGGGTTCTTTCAATGAGCAGTTCTTC	CASSPRGQGSFNEQFF
TRBV19	-	-	TRBJ1-6	TGTGCCAGTGCAGACAGGTATAATTCACCCCTCCACTTT	CASADRYNSPLHF
TRBV3-1	TRBD1	-	TRBJ2-3	TGTGCCAGCAGCCAAGACGGAAACAGGGGCTTTGATACGCAGTATTTT	CASSQDGNRGFDTQYF
TRBV28	-	-	TRBJ2-1	TGTGCCAGCAGTTTACTAGCGAAGAGTAGATGGGGGGACTTTGAGCAGTTCTTC	CASSLLAKSRWGDFEQFF
TRBV4-1	-	-	TRBJ1-2	TGCGCCAGCAGCCAGACGGGAGACTATGGCTACACCTTC	CASSQTGDYGYTF
TRBV5-6	TRBD1	few	TRBJ2-1	TGTGCCAGCAGCGAGGGACAGCCCTACAATGAGCAGTTCTTC	CASSEGQPYNEQFF
TRBV19	-	-	TRBJ2-5	TGTGCCAGTAGTATACTCGGCGGTGACCAAGAGACCCAGTACTTC	CASSILGGDQETQYF
TRBV7-8	-	many	TRBJ2-3	TGTGCCAGCAGCCCCCCCCGGTTCGGAGCAGATACGCAGTATTTT	CASSPPRFGADTQYF
TRBV6-6	TRBD2	-	TRBJ2-7	TGTGCCAGCAGCGTAGCGGGCGGCTACGAGCAGTACTTC	CASSVAGGYEQYF
TRBV7-6	-	-	TRBJ2-4	TGTGCCAGCAGCTCTCTGGTAGTTGCTTCGGAGGGAATTCAGTACTTC	CASSSLVVASEGIQYF
TRBV4-2	-	many	TRBJ1-1	TGTGCCAGCAGCCAGGAAGGAGGATGGACTGAAGCTTTCTTT	CASSQEGGWTEAFF
TRBV7-8	-	many	TRBJ2-2	TGTGCCAGCAGCTTCCGGATGGCGGCGAACACCGGGGAGCTGTTTTTT	CASSFRMAANTGELFF
TRBV27	TRBD2	-	TRBJ2-1	TGTGCCAGCAGTAATAAAACTAGCGGGGGGCGGTTCTTC	CASSNKTSGGRFF